This TCR beta chain was retrieved from a study of T-cell reconstitution after alpha-beta-depleted transplantation in children. Study-wide results and limits: When one year had passed after transplant, most T-cell counts and diversity came from newly produced T cells. It was surviving recipient T cells and thymic progenitors that gave some patients high TCRbeta diversity at day 60. It was reported that alpha-beta T cells came from several hundred expanded graft clones (about two months after transplant).

The V gene's germline CDR1 is MNHEY and CDR2 SVGEGT. V lost 6 bases to trimming and J lost 5 bases, with 13 bases between them. This CDR3 has 13 amino acids. At least ten counts were recorded for this clonotype. Its cognate antigen is unknown. Preparing the TCRbeta library involved the use of unique molecular identifiers. Via MiXCR, TCRdb re-called the PCR reads, giving one row per CDR3 protein. The table records 100,000 to 130,000 distinct CDR3 sequences, approximately 6.9% of them present only once. The genes are TRBV6-2 or TRBV6-3 and TRBJ1-1, with D possibly TRBD1 on 6 matching bases. This receptor was taken from a male patient between 2 and 15 years old who had a stem cell transplant for acute lymphoblastic leukemia, so the T cells may come from the graft donor. Specimen: PBMCs, mostly from graft donor cells, collected 360 days after TCRalphabeta/CD19-depleted stem cell transplant. CDR3 sequence reads: CASSPTGNTEAFF. In DNA form, the CDR3 reads TGTGCCAGCAGCCCAACAGGGAATACTGAAGCTTTCTTT.